A single sample is the source of the 14 T cell receptor beta chains below, sequenced in a study of cytomegalovirus exposure and HLA in healthy donors. PCR primers comprised 60 Vbeta and 13 Jbeta primers. The repertoire was sequenced with immunoSEQ multiplex PCR; TCRdb's copy has only in-frame clones and lacks some. This sample has about 150,000 clones, with just under 65% found just once. The material sequenced was PBMCs. The receptors derive from a woman aged 55-70 years in good health and CMV-seropositive.

The chain joins TRBV28 to TRBJ2-5; D is undetermined. The CDR3 runs 14 residues. The germline V gene has CDR1 MDHEN and CDR2 SYDVKM. V was cut by 2 bases and J by 4 bases, with 11 bases left in between. CDR3 in amino acids: CASSLLGLAETQYF. CDR3 DNA sequence: TGTGCCAGCAGTTTACTGGGCTTGGCAGAGACCCAGTACTTC.

The chain carries TRBV7-3 and TRBJ2-7; 7 positions agree with TRBD2. CDR3 size: 14 residues. CDR1 and CDR2 from the germline V gene are SGHTA and FQGTGA. The ends lost 1 base at V and 5 bases at J; junction bases unmatched: 5. CDR3 sequence (DNA): TGTGCCAGCAGCTTAAATGCGGGAGTCAACGAGCAGTACTTC. This sequence encodes CASSLNAGVNEQYF.

The V and J genes are TRBV9 and TRBJ2-1, with a possible D match to TRBD2 (5 bases). CDR3 length: 14 residues. V was pared by 0 bases and J by 5 bases, with 9 bases between. Germline CDR1 reads SGDLS; CDR2 reads YYNGEE. This CDR3 reads CASSVGHGNNEQFF. CDR3 bases: TGTGCCAGCAGCGTAGGACACGGGAACAATGAGCAGTTCTTC. The full variable domain, with the rest looked up from reference TRBV9 and TRBJ2-1, is DSGVTQTPKHLITATGQRVTLRCSPRSGDLSVYWYQQSLDQGLQFLIQYYNGEERAKGNILERFSAQQFPDLHSELNLSSLELGDSALYFCASSVGHGNNEQFFGPGTRLTVL.

The CDR3 protein is CASSLGSAPNTGELFF. The CDR3 nucleotides read TGTGCCAGCAGTTTAGGCAGCGCCCCGAACACCGGGGAGCTGTTTTTT. V gene TRBV28 combines with J gene TRBJ2-2; D unresolved. Per the germline V gene, CDR1 is MDHEN and CDR2 is SYDVKM. V lost 2 bases and J 0 bases, leaving 10 bases between the germline ends. The CDR3 sequence is 16 residues long.

This chain connects TRBV7-9 to TRBJ2-6, with D possibly TRBD2 on 6 matching bases. Trimming cost V 4 bases and J 0 bases, with 13 bases left between them. CDR1 is SEHNR, CDR2 FQNEAQ, per germline (reference sequence). This CDR3 is built from 17 residues. CDR3 in DNA: TGTGCCAGCAGCTCAGGAGGGACGACCTCTGGGGCCAACGTCCTGACTTTC. Translated: CASSSGGTTSGANVLTF.

This clone was observed a handful of times. The DNA of the CDR3 is TGTGCCAGTAGTACGACCGAGGGAGCGACGTCCTACGAGCAGTACTTC. Translation: CASSTTEGATSYEQYF. The genes are TRBV19 and TRBJ2-7; possibly TRBD2 for D (5 bases). Trimming took 4 bases from V and 1 from J, leaving 17 bases between them. Germline V lookup: CDR1 LNHDA, CDR2 SQIVND (reference sequence). This CDR3 contains 16 residues.

The J gene is TRBJ2-7, the V gene TRBV7-2; 7 positions match TRBD1. Germline V gene data show CDR1 as SGHTA and CDR2 as FQGNSA. V trimming: 2 bases; J trimming: 1 base; junction bases outside the gene matches: 5. CDR3 length: 15 residues. The CDR3 sequence: CASSLLTGRSYEQYF. The DNA for the CDR3 is TGTGCCAGCAGCTTACTGACAGGGCGTTCCTACGAGCAGTACTTC.

The chain recombines TRBV28 with TRBJ2-5; 10 bases align to TRBD2. The CDR3 has 15 amino acids. Losses at the gene ends were 4 bases for V and 1 base for J; bases not matched to a gene: 3. Germline CDR1 reads MDHEN; CDR2 reads SYDVKM. The CDR3 is CASSSGLAIQETQYF. CDR3 coding DNA: TGTGCCAGCAGTTCGGGACTAGCGATCCAAGAGACCCAGTACTTC. Variable domain in full (rest from reference TRBV28 and TRBJ2-5): DVKVTQSSRYLVKRTGEKVFLECVQDMDHENMFWYRQDPGLGLRLIYFSYDVKMKEKGDIPEGYSVSREKKERFSLILESASTNQTSMYLCASSSGLAIQETQYFGPGTRLLVL.

In this sample, this clone turned up once. The rearrangement uses TRBV25-1 and TRBJ2-1, with 10 bases fitting TRBD1. Looked up from germline, CDR1 is MGHDK and CDR2 is SYGVNS. The J segment lost 6 bases and the V segment lost 8 bases, leaving 7 bases of the junction unmatched. CDR3 length: 14 amino acids. The CDR3 sequence: CASSTGTGVNEQFF. The DNA of the CDR3 is TGTGCCAGCTCGACCGGGACAGGGGTCAATGAGCAGTTCTTC.

The chain has TRBV7-8 and TRBJ2-5, with 8 bases aligning to TRBD2. The germline V gene has CDR1 SGHVS and CDR2 FQNEAQ. The V gene end was trimmed by 2 bases and the J gene end by 0 bases; junction bases not matched to a gene: 2. The CDR3 extends over 15 amino acids. The CDR3: CASSLTGGYQETQYF. In DNA form, the CDR3 reads TGTGCCAGCAGCTTAACGGGAGGGTACCAAGAGACCCAGTACTTC.

This sequence joins TRBV5-1 and TRBJ2-1, with 12 nucleotides matching TRBD1. This CDR3 has 17 amino acids. Germline CDR1 and CDR2: SGHRS and YFSETQ. The V gene end was trimmed by 2 bases and the J gene end by 7 bases; junction bases not matched to a gene: 10. CDR3 sequence (DNA): TGCGCCAGCAGCTTTCCCCTAGGGACAGGGGGCTCAAATGAGCAGTTCTTC. It codes for CASSFPLGTGGSNEQFF.

This clone was recorded once. Written as DNA, the CDR3 is TGCGCCAGCACCCCGGTGACTAGCGGATACAATGAGCAGTTCTTC. Translated, it gives CASTPVTSGYNEQFF. The chain employs TRBV5-1 and TRBJ2-1; 9 positions match TRBD2. This CDR3 has 15 residues. Per the germline V gene, CDR1 is SGHRS and CDR2 is YFSETQ. J was trimmed by 4 bases and V by 6 bases; bases with no gene match: 8.

This chain connects TRBV5-1 to TRBJ2-2, with TRBD2 matching over 12 bases. Germline assignment: CDR1 SGHRS and CDR2 YFSETQ. Trimming took 4 bases from V and 7 from J; bases not matched to a gene: 8. The CDR3 totals 16 residues. The CDR3 sequence: CASSRGLAGSGGELFF. CDR3 coding DNA: TGCGCCAGCAGCCGCGGACTAGCGGGATCCGGCGGGGAGCTGTTTTTT.

The V and J genes are TRBV7-3 and TRBJ2-3; 8 nucleotides align to TRBD2. The CDR3 loop spans 14 amino acids. Germline trimming cut 5 bases from V and 0 bases from J; bases unmatched to any gene: 1. CDR1 and CDR2 from the germline V gene are SGHTA and FQGTGA. The DNA of the CDR3 is TGTGCCAGCAGCCCTAGCGGGAGCACAGATACGCAGTATTTT. Translation: CASSPSGSTDTQYF.